These T cell receptor beta chains were read from a single sample in a study of T-cell reconstitution after alpha-beta-depleted transplantation in children. TCRdb called the PCR reads again in MiXCR, with one record for every CDR3 protein. Found here are 600,000 or so distinct CDR3 sequences, 20% to 25% of them singletons; the top ten hold about 14%. Material: PBMCs, mostly from graft donor cells, obtained 360 days after TCRalphabeta/CD19-depleted stem cell transplant. These TCRs come from a boy under two years old who had a stem cell transplant for acute myeloid leukemia, so the T cells may come from the graft donor. The CDR3 runs from the conserved cysteine through the conserved F or W. Each record gives: clone size, D gene, V gene, J gene, CDR3 DNA, CDR3 protein. The D gene is left open where the match is weak. Size values are once, few and many counts, or a class for expanded clones, and some rows have none.

clone size: NA
D gene: TRBD2
V gene: TRBV4-1
J gene: TRBJ2-3
CDR3 DNA: TGCGCCAGCAGCCAAGATGAAGTAGCGGGGGGTACAGATACGCAGTATTTT
CDR3 protein: CASSQDEVAGGTDTQYF

clone size: NA
D gene: TRBD2
V gene: TRBV12-3/TRBV12-4
J gene: TRBJ2-5
CDR3 DNA: TGTGCCAGCAGGCCACTAGCGGGGCAAGAGACCCAGTACTTC
CDR3 protein: CASRPLAGQETQYF

clone size: NA
D gene: TRBD2
V gene: TRBV10-3
J gene: TRBJ2-7
CDR3 DNA: TGTGCCATCAGTGGTGGACTAGACTTAAGACGGTCCTACGAGCAGTACTTC
CDR3 protein: CAISGGLDLRRSYEQYF

clone size: few
D gene: TRBD2
V gene: TRBV7-2
J gene: TRBJ2-7
CDR3 DNA: TGTGCCAGCAGCTTCGGGACTAGCGGGGGGGCCGCCGAGCAGTACTTC
CDR3 protein: CASSFGTSGGAAEQYF

clone size: NA
D gene: NA
V gene: TRBV30
J gene: TRBJ1-6
CDR3 DNA: TGTGCCTGGCGTGGAAAGACTTTCAATTCACCCCTCCACTTT
CDR3 protein: CAWRGKTFNSPLHF

clone size: NA
D gene: NA
V gene: TRBV10-3
J gene: TRBJ2-3
CDR3 DNA: TGTGCCATCAGTGGCGCCGGCGGGGTAGATACGCAGTATTTT
CDR3 protein: CAISGAGGVDTQYF

clone size: NA
D gene: TRBD1
V gene: TRBV20-1
J gene: TRBJ1-5
CDR3 DNA: TGCAGTGTTGAGGATAGACAGGGAAGTGTTCAGCCCCAGCATTTT
CDR3 protein: CSVEDRQGSVQPQHF

clone size: NA
D gene: TRBD2
V gene: TRBV20-1
J gene: TRBJ2-1
CDR3 DNA: TGTAGTGCTAGCACCCTGGGACTAGCGGGGGGGCCGGGTCCCCCCGATGAGCAGTTCTTC
CDR3 protein: CSASTLGLAGGPGPPDEQFF

clone size: NA
D gene: NA
V gene: TRBV5-6
J gene: TRBJ1-6
CDR3 DNA: TGTGCCAGCAGCTTGGTTAACGGGGGCGCACGGTCACCCCTCCACTTT
CDR3 protein: CASSLVNGGARSPLHF

clone size: few
D gene: NA
V gene: TRBV20-1
J gene: TRBJ1-5
CDR3 DNA: TGCAGTGCTAGTAACCGCGGATATAGCAATCAGCCCCAGCATTTT
CDR3 protein: CSASNRGYSNQPQHF

clone size: few
D gene: NA
V gene: TRBV7-8
J gene: TRBJ1-4
CDR3 DNA: TGTGCCAGCAGCTTAGGGGACGAGTTTTCAACTAATGAAAAACTGTTTTTT
CDR3 protein: CASSLGDEFSTNEKLFF

clone size: many
D gene: NA
V gene: TRBV5-5
J gene: TRBJ2-3
CDR3 DNA: TGTGCCAGCAGCTTGGGACAGACCCCAGATACGCAGTATTTT
CDR3 protein: CASSLGQTPDTQYF

clone size: NA
D gene: TRBD1
V gene: TRBV5-1
J gene: TRBJ2-7
CDR3 DNA: TGCGCCAGCAGCAGGCGGCAGGGGGACTCCTACGAGCAGTACTTC
CDR3 protein: CASSRRQGDSYEQYF

clone size: many
D gene: NA
V gene: TRBV7-9
J gene: TRBJ2-5
CDR3 DNA: TGTGCCAGCAGTCCGATCAGGACAGAGGGGACCCAGTACTTC
CDR3 protein: CASSPIRTEGTQYF

clone size: few
D gene: NA
V gene: TRBV25-1
J gene: TRBJ2-3
CDR3 DNA: TGTGCCAGCAGTGAATTTGAGGGGTCAGATACGCAGTATTTT
CDR3 protein: CASSEFEGSDTQYF

clone size: few
D gene: NA
V gene: TRBV3-1
J gene: TRBJ2-7
CDR3 DNA: TGTGCCAGCACTTCGGCCTACGAGCAGTACTTC
CDR3 protein: CASTSAYEQYF

clone size: few
D gene: TRBD2
V gene: TRBV20-1
J gene: TRBJ2-1
CDR3 DNA: TGCAGTGCTAGAGCGTCGCCTAGCGGGGACCATGAGCAGTTCTTC
CDR3 protein: CSARASPSGDHEQFF

clone size: many
D gene: TRBD1
V gene: TRBV15
J gene: TRBJ2-7
CDR3 DNA: TGTGCCACCAGCAGAGGTGGTGGGACAGGGAGGTACGAGCAGTACTTC
CDR3 protein: CATSRGGGTGRYEQYF